This is a list of T cell receptor beta chains from one sample in a study of post-analysis software for immune sequencing data. TCRdb re-derived calls from the PCR reads in MiXCR, one entry per CDR3 protein. Altogether hundreds of thousands of distinct CDR3 sequences are present, roughly 30% being singletons, with the ten largest covering 0.56%. The sample comprised blood. These receptors originate from a girl aged 5 to 17 with multiple sclerosis. The CDR3 runs from the conserved cysteine through the conserved F or W. A D gene is named only where the DNA matches it firmly. Where a row states a size, it is once, few, many or the class of an expanded clone; other rows omit it.

d_gene	v_gene	abundance	j_gene	CDR3aa	CDR3nt
NA	TRBV7-2	NA	TRBJ1-4	CASSLHSGQNGEKLFF	TGTGCCAGCAGCTTACATTCGGGCCAGAACGGGGAAAAACTGTTTTTT
NA	TRBV12-3/TRBV12-4	NA	TRBJ1-1	CASSFLRWNTEAFF	TGTGCCAGCAGTTTTCTGAGGTGGAACACTGAAGCTTTCTTT
NA	TRBV10-3	NA	TRBJ2-4	CAISEWGPGETSQYF	TGTGCCATCAGTGAGTGGGGGCCGGGGGAAACATCCCAGTACTTC
TRBD1	TRBV6-1	few	TRBJ1-2	CASSERQGYYGYTF	TGTGCCAGCAGTGAACGACAGGGGTATTATGGCTACACCTTC
TRBD1	TRBV7-9	NA	TRBJ2-1	CASSSAAWDRGVGNEQFF	TGTGCCAGCAGCTCCGCCGCTTGGGACAGGGGAGTTGGCAATGAGCAGTTCTTC
NA	TRBV7-2	NA	TRBJ2-4	CASSSVTGLAKNIQYF	TGTGCCAGCAGCTCTGTGACAGGACTAGCCAAAAACATTCAGTACTTC
TRBD2	TRBV29-1	many	TRBJ2-7	CSATGGYEQYF	TGCAGCGCAACCGGGGGGTACGAGCAGTACTTC
NA	TRBV20-1	NA	TRBJ1-1	CSARIGGGNTEAFF	TGCAGTGCTAGAATTGGGGGAGGTAACACTGAAGCTTTCTTT
TRBD2	TRBV4-1	NA	TRBJ2-1	CASSQRGGQEQFF	TGCGCCAGCAGCCAACGGGGGGGCCAAGAGCAGTTCTTC
TRBD2	TRBV6-2/TRBV6-3	few	TRBJ2-1	CASSWPLAGGKDEQFF	TGTGCCAGCAGTTGGCCACTAGCGGGAGGGAAGGATGAGCAGTTCTTC
NA	TRBV2	NA	TRBJ2-5	CASSDRGKLQETQYF	TGTGCCAGCAGTGACAGGGGCAAACTCCAAGAGACCCAGTACTTC
NA	TRBV27	NA	TRBJ1-2	CAGSQGRNYGYTF	TGTGCCGGCAGCCAGGGACGGAACTATGGCTACACCTTC
TRBD2	TRBV20-1	few	TRBJ2-1	CSAPSRASGRSSYNEQFF	TGCAGTGCTCCCAGCCGGGCTAGCGGGAGGAGCTCCTACAATGAGCAGTTCTTC
TRBD1	TRBV10-3	once	TRBJ2-2	CAISALDRGNTGELFF	TGTGCCATCAGTGCTTTAGACAGGGGAAACACCGGGGAGCTGTTTTTT
NA	TRBV6-2/TRBV6-3	NA	TRBJ2-2	CASSKQRLGTGELFF	TGTGCCAGCAGCAAACAGCGATTGGGCACCGGGGAGCTGTTTTTT
NA	TRBV11-2	NA	TRBJ2-1	CASRKAGTQHGQFF	TGTGCCAGCAGGAAAGCCGGGACACAACACGGGCAGTTCTTC
TRBD1	TRBV9	NA	TRBJ2-1	CASSVASGDSSYNEQFF	TGTGCCAGCAGCGTAGCCTCCGGGGACAGCTCCTACAATGAGCAGTTCTTC
NA	TRBV7-9	NA	TRBJ1-1	CASSHEAGKNTEAFF	TGTGCCAGCAGCCACGAGGCCGGGAAGAACACTGAAGCTTTCTTT
TRBD2	TRBV10-2	NA	TRBJ2-1	CASSEFSGRIPYNEQFF	TGCGCCAGCAGTGAATTTAGCGGGAGAATCCCATACAATGAGCAGTTCTTC
NA	TRBV29-1	many	TRBJ2-7	CSGETGLGEQYF	TGCAGCGGTGAAACAGGGTTGGGCGAGCAGTACTTC
TRBD2	TRBV15	NA	TRBJ2-5	CATGGGKTQYF	TGTGCCACCGGGGGAGGGAAGACCCAGTACTTC
NA	TRBV5-1	few	TRBJ2-3	CASRESGDTQYF	TGCGCCAGCAGGGAGTCAGGAGATACGCAGTATTTT
NA	TRBV7-2	NA	TRBJ2-1	CASSQRSGYYNEQFF	TGTGCCAGCAGCCAAAGGTCAGGATACTACAATGAGCAGTTCTTC
NA	TRBV18	NA	TRBJ2-7	CASSPKLPSVGEQYF	TGTGCCAGCTCACCCAAACTGCCCTCTGTAGGGGAGCAGTACTTC
TRBD2	TRBV6-6	NA	TRBJ2-2	CASSPRGVAGTGELFF	TGTGCCAGCAGTCCTCGGGGAGTAGCGGGCACCGGGGAGCTGTTTTTT
NA	TRBV5-1	few	TRBJ1-4	CASRVATNEKLFF	TGCGCCAGCAGAGTTGCAACTAATGAAAAACTGTTTTTT
NA	TRBV4-1	NA	TRBJ1-4	CASSQRTAPNEKLFF	TGCGCCAGCAGCCAAAGGACAGCACCTAATGAAAAACTGTTTTTT
NA	TRBV20-1	few	TRBJ1-4	CSAKQWETTTDPEKLFF	TGCAGTGCGAAACAGTGGGAGACGACTACAGACCCCGAAAAACTGTTTTTT
TRBD1	TRBV6-5	NA	TRBJ1-2	CASSRTGTSYGYTF	TGTGCCAGCAGCCGGACAGGGACGTCCTATGGCTACACCTTC
NA	TRBV2	NA	TRBJ2-5	CASLGRAETQYF	TGTGCCAGCCTGGGCCGGGCAGAGACCCAGTACTTC
NA	TRBV7-9	few	TRBJ2-5	CASSSRSGVGTQYF	TGTGCCAGCAGCTCTCGGAGCGGAGTTGGGACCCAGTACTTC
TRBD1	TRBV6-1	NA	TRBJ1-4	CASRRTGGFSANEKLFF	TGTGCCAGCAGGCGGACAGGGGGTTTTTCGGCTAATGAAAAACTGTTTTTT
TRBD2	TRBV20-1	NA	TRBJ2-1	CSANTGTSGRNEQFF	TGCAGTGCAAACACTGGGACTAGCGGGAGGAATGAGCAGTTCTTC
TRBD2	TRBV29-1	NA	TRBJ2-5	CSVQREVGETQYF	TGCAGCGTTCAGCGGGAGGTTGGGGAGACCCAGTACTTC
NA	TRBV6-2/TRBV6-3	few	TRBJ2-7	CASSPPVEADYEQYF	TGTGCCAGCAGCCCCCCGGTCGAGGCAGACTACGAGCAGTACTTC
NA	TRBV11-2	NA	TRBJ1-1	CASSFFPTEAFF	TGTGCCAGCAGCTTTTTTCCCACTGAAGCTTTCTTT
TRBD1	TRBV5-6	NA	TRBJ2-5	CASSFPTGIFETQYF	TGTGCCAGCAGCTTTCCGACAGGGATTTTTGAGACCCAGTACTTC
NA	TRBV29-1	NA	TRBJ1-2	CSVEDFRGGYTF	TGCAGCGTTGAAGATTTTCGAGGGGGCTACACCTTC
NA	TRBV27	NA	TRBJ2-1	CASSLQSYNEQFF	TGTGCCAGCAGTTTACAAAGCTACAATGAGCAGTTCTTC
TRBD2	TRBV5-6	NA	TRBJ2-5	CASSLTQRGEETQYF	TGTGCCAGCAGCTTGACCCAGCGGGGGGAAGAGACTCAGTACTTC
NA	TRBV6-2/TRBV6-3	once	TRBJ2-7	CAGSYTGTSYEQYF	TGTGCCGGCAGTTACACCGGGACCTCCTACGAGCAGTACTTC
NA	TRBV29-1	many	TRBJ2-1	CSVEDSEVPYNEQFF	TGCAGCGTTGAAGATTCGGAGGTCCCCTACAATGAGCAGTTCTTC